This T cell receptor beta chain is from a study of control samples from healthy donors and cancer patients. TCRdb's table, derived via immunoSEQ multiplex PCR, lists solely in-frame clones and lacks some. The sample lists 200,000 or so clones, roughly nine tenths occurring once. The CDR3 loop spans 14 amino acids. Germline V gene data show CDR1 as KGHSH and CDR2 as LQKENI. The germline V and J ends were trimmed by 4 bases and 10 bases, with 14 bases remaining between them. The TCR was taken from a man aged 25 to 45 in good health. The genes are TRBV18 and TRBJ1-6; perhaps TRBD1 as D (5 bases). The specimen sequenced was blood. The CDR3 DNA sequence: TGTGCCAGCTCACGCGACGGGACTGGGTCACCCCTCCACTTT. The encoded protein is CASSRDGTGSPLHF.